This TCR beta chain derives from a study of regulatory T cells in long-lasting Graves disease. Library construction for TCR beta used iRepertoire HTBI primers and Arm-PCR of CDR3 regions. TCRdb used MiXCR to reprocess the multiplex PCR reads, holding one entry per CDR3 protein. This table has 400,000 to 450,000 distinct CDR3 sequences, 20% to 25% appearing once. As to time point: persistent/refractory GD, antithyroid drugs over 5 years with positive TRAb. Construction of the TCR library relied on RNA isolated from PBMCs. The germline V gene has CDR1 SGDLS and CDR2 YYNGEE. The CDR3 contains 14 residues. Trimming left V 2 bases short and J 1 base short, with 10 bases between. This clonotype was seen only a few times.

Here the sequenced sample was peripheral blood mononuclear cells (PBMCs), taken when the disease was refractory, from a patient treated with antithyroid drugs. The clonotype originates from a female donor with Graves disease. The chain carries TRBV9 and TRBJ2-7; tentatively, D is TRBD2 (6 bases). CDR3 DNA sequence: TGTGCCAGCAGCGTTTTAGCGGAGTCCTACGAGCAGTACTTC. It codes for CASSVLAESYEQYF.